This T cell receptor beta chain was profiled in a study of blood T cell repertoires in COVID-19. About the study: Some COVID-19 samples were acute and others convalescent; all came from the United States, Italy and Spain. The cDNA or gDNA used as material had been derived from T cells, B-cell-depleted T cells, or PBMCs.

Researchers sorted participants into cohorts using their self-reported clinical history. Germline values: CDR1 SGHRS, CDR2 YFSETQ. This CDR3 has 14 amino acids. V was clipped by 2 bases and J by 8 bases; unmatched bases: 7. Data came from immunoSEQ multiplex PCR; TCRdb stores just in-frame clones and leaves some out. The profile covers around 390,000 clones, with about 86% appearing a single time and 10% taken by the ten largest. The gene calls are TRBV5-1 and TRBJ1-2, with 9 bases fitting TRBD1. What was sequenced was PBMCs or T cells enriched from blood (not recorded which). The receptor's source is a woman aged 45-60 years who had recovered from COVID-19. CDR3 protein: CASSFQQGAEGYTF. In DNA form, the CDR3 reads TGCGCCAGCAGCTTTCAACAGGGGGCGGAGGGCTACACCTTC.